This T cell receptor beta chain is from a study of cytomegalovirus exposure and HLA in healthy donors. Study in general: Findings of an earlier analysis included some 120 million unique TCR beta sequences from about 180 million T cells.

The V gene's germline CDR1 is MNHNS and CDR2 SASEGT. The CDR3 totals 14 residues. With 1 base removed from V and 0 bases from J, the gap between germline ends came to 7 bases. Both 60 Vbeta primers and 13 Jbeta primers went into the PCR. This table comes from immunoSEQ multiplex PCR, and its TCRdb copy is limited to in-frame clones, with some not included. The profile shows some 110,000 clones, approximately 65% of them singletons. Overall study results and limits: With later analysis, a missense DCLRE1C variant became linked to TCR beta V- and J-gene trimming. A later analysis revealed that TCR association rates differed between HLA loci, peaking at DRB1 and bottoming out at HLA-C.

Sampled while nominally healthy, donors likely had unrecorded immune exposures. This clone was counted a single time. Its antigen is not identified. Sequenced material: PBMCs. V and J are TRBV6-1 and TRBJ2-7, with D tentatively TRBD1 (5 bases). This TCR came from a man between 18 and 29 years old in good health and CMV-seronegative. Here the CDR3 reads CASSEVGDSYEQYF. CDR3 in DNA: TGTGCCAGCAGTGAAGTAGGGGACTCCTACGAGCAGTACTTC.